The sequence of this T cell receptor beta chain was determined in a study of blood T cell repertoires in COVID-19. V was pared by 10 bases and J by 0 bases, with 10 bases between. Germline V lookup: CDR1 SEHNR, CDR2 FQNEAQ (reference sequence). This CDR3 contains 12 residues. TCRdb keeps only in-frame clones here, not all; method: immunoSEQ multiplex PCR. Seen here are under 300,000 clones, under 95% observed once, and the top ten hold 1.5% to 2%. Input material: PBMCs or T cells enriched from blood (not recorded which). This rearrangement joins TRBV7-9 to TRBJ2-7; TRBD1 might be the D (7 bases). This TCR was sampled from a woman aged 18-30 years who had recovered from COVID-19. CDR3 region: CATRGASYEQYF. CDR3 DNA sequence: TGTGCCACCAGGGGGGCCTCCTACGAGCAGTACTTC.